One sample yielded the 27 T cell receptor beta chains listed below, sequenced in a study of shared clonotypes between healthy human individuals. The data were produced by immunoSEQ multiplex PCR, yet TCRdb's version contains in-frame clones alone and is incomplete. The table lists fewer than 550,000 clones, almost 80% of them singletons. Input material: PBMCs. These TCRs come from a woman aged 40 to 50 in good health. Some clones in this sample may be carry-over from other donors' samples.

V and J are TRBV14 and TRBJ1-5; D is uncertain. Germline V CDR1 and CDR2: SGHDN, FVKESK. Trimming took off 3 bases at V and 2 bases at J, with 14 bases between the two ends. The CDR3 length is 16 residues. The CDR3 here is CASSHLQPPGNQPQHF. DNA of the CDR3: TGTGCCAGCAGCCACCTACAGCCACCCGGCAATCAGCCCCAGCATTTT.

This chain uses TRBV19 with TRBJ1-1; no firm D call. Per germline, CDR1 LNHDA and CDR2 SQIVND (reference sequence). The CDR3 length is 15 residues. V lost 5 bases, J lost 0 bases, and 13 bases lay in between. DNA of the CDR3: TGTGCCAGTAGTCCCCGAGGAGGGATGAACACTGAAGCTTTCTTT. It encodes CASSPRGGMNTEAFF.

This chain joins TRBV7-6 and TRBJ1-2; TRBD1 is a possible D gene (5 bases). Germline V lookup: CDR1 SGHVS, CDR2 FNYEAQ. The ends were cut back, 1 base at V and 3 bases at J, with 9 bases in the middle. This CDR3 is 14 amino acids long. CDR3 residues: CASSLGRDDYGYTF. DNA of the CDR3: TGTGCCAGCAGCTTAGGTCGGGACGACTATGGCTACACCTTC.

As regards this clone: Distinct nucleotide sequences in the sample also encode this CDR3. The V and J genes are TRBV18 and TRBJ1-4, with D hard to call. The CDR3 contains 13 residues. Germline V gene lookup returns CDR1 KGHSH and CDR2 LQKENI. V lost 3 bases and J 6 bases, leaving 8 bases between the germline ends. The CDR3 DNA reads TGTGCCAGCTCACCGCGAGGAGATGAAAAACTGTTTTTT. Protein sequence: CASSPRGDEKLFF.

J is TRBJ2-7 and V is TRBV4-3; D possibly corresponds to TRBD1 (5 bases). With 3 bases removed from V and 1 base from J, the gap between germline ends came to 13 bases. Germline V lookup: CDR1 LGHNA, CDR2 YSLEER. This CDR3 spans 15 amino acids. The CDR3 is CASSHRFDSSYEQYF. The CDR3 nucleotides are TGCGCCAGCAGCCACCGCTTCGACAGTTCCTACGAGCAGTACTTC.

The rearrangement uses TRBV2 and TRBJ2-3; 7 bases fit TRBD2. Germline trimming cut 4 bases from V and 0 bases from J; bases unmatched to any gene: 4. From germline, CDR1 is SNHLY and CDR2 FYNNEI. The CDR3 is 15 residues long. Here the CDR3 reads CASSGPAGSTDTQYF. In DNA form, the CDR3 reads TGTGCCAGCAGTGGGCCAGCGGGGAGCACAGATACGCAGTATTTT.

The CDR3 loop reads CAWSVRKDQPQHF. DNA of the CDR3: TGTGCCTGGAGTGTACGGAAAGATCAGCCCCAGCATTTT. This chain connects TRBV30 to TRBJ1-5; D gene uncertain. This CDR3 contains 13 residues. Deletions cut 0 bases from V and 5 bases from J, with 8 bases between. Germline CDR1 and CDR2: GTSNPN and SVGIG (reference sequence).

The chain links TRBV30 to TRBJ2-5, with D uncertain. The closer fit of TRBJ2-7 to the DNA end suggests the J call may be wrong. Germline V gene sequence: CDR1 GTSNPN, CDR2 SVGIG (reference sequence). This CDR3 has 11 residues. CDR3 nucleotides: TGTGCCTGGAGTACAACCTACGAGCAGTACTTC. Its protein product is CAWSTTYEQYF.

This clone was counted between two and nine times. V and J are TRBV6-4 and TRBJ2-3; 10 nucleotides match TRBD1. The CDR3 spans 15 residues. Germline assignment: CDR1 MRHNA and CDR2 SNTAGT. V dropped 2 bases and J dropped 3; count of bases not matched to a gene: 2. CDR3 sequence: CASSDGTGVTDTQYF. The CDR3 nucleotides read TGTGCCAGCAGTGACGGGACAGGGGTGACAGATACGCAGTATTTT.

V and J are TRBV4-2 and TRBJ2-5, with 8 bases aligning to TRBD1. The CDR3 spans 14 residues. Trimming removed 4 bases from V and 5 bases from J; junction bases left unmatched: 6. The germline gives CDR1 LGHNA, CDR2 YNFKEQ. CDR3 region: CASSRQGPGETQYF. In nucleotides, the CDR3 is TGTGCCAGCAGCCGACAGGGGCCTGGGGAGACCCAGTACTTC.

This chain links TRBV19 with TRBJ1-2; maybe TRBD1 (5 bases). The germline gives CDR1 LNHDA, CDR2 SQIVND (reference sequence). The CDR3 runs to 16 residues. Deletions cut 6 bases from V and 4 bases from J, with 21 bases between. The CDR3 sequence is CASSSPGTRVAYGYTF. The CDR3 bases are TGTGCCAGTAGCTCTCCGGGGACCAGGGTGGCCTATGGCTACACCTTC.

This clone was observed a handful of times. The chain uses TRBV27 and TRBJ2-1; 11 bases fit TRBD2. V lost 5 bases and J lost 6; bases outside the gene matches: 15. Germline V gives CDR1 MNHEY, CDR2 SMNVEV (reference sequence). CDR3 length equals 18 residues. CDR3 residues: CASSQIAGGPGISNEQFF. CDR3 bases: TGTGCCAGCAGTCAAATAGCGGGAGGGCCGGGGATATCCAATGAGCAGTTCTTC.

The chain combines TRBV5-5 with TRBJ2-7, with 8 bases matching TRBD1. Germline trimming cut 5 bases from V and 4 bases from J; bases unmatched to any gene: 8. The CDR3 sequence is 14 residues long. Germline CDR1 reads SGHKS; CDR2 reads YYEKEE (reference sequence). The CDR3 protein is CASSFDRGVYEQYF. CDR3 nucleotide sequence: TGTGCCAGCAGTTTCGACAGGGGTGTATACGAGCAGTACTTC.

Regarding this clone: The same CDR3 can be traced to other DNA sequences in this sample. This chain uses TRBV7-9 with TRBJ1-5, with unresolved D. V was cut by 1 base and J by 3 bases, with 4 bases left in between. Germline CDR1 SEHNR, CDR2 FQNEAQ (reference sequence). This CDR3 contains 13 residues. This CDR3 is CASSLGTNQPQHF. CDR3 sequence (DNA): TGTGCCAGCAGCTTAGGAACCAATCAGCCCCAGCATTTT. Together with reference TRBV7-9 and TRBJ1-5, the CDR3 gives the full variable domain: DTGVSQNPRHKITKRGQNVTFRCDPISEHNRLYWYRQTLGQGPEFLTYFQNEAQLEKSRLLSDRFSAERPKGSFSTLEIQRTEQGDSAMYLCASSLGTNQPQHFGDGTRLSIL.

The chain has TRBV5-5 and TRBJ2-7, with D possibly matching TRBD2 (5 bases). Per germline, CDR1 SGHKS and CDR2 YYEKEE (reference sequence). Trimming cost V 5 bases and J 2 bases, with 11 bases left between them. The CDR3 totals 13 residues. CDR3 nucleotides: TGTGCCAGCAGAACCGGGAACACCTACGAGCAGTACTTC. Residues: CASRTGNTYEQYF.

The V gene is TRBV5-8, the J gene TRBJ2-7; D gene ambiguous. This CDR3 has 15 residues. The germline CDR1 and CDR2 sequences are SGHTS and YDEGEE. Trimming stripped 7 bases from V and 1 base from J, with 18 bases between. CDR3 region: CASWSYTTPSYEQYF. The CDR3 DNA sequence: TGTGCCAGCTGGAGCTACACGACCCCATCCTACGAGCAGTACTTC. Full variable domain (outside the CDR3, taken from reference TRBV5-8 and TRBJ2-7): EAGVTQSPTHLIKTRGQQATLRCSPISGHTSVYWYQQALGLGLQFLLWYDEGEERNRGNFPPRFSGRQFPNYSSELNVNALELEDSALYLCASWSYTTPSYEQYFGPGTRLTVT.

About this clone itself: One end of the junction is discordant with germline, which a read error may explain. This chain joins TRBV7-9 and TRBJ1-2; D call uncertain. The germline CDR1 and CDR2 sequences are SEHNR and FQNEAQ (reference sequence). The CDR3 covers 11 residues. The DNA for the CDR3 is TGTGCCAGCAGCGTAGCCTATGGCTACACCTTC. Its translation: CASSVAYGYTF.

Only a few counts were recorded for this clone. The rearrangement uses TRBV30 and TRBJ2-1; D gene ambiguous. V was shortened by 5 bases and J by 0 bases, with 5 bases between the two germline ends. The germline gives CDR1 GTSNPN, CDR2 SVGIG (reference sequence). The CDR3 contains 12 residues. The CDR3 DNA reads TGTGCCTGGGACAACTCCTACAATGAGCAGTTCTTC. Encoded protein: CAWDNSYNEQFF.

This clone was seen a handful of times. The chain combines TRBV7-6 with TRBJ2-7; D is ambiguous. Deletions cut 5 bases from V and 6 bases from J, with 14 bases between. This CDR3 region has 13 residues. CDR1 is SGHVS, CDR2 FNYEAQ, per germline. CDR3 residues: CASSARPRIEQYF. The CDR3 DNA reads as TGTGCCAGCAGCGCACGCCCCAGAATCGAGCAGTACTTC.

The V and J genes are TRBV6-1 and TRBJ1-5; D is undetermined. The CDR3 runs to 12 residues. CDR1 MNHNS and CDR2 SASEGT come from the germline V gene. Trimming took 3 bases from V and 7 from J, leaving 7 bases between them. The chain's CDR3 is CASSDTVQPQHF. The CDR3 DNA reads TGTGCCAGCAGTGACACGGTACAGCCCCAGCATTTT.

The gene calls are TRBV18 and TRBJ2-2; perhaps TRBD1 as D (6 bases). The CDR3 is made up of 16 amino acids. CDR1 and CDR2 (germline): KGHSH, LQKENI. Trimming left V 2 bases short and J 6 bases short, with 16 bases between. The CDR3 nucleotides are TGTGCCAGCTCACCATACGGGCAGGGGCTAGCCGGGGAGCTGTTTTTT. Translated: CASSPYGQGLAGELFF. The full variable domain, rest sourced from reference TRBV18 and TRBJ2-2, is NAGVMQNPRHLVRRRGQEARLRCSPMKGHSHVYWYRQLPEEGLKFMVYLQKENIIDESGMPKERFSAEFPKEGPSILRIQQVVRGDSAAYFCASSPYGQGLAGELFFGEGSRLTVL.

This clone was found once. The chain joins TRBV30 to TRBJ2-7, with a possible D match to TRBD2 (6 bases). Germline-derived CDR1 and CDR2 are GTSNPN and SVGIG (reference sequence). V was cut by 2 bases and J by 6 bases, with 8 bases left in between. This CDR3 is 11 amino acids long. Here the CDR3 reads CAWSIGGEQYF. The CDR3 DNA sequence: TGTGCCTGGAGTATCGGGGGCGAGCAGTACTTC. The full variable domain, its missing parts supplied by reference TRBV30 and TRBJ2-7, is SQTIHQWPATLVQPVGSPLSLECTVEGTSNPNLYWYRQAAGRGLQLLFYSVGIGQISSEVPQNLSASRPQDRQFILSSKKLLLSDSGFYLCAWSIGGEQYFGPGTRLTVT.

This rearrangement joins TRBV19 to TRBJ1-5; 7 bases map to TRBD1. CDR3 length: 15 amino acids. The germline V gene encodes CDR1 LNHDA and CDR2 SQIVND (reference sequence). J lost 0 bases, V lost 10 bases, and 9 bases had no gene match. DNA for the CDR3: TGTGCCACTAAGGACAGGAGAAATAGCAATCAGCCCCAGCATTTT. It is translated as CATKDRRNSNQPQHF.

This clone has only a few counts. This chain's CDR3 is CASSFRAGRNQPQHF. CDR3 in DNA: TGTGCCAGCAGCTTCAGGGCAGGTCGCAATCAGCCCCAGCATTTT. V usage is TRBV7-2 and J usage is TRBJ1-5; D might be TRBD1 (5 bases). The germline V gene has CDR1 SGHTA and CDR2 FQGNSA. V was pared by 3 bases and J by 2 bases, with 11 bases between. The CDR3 contains 15 residues.

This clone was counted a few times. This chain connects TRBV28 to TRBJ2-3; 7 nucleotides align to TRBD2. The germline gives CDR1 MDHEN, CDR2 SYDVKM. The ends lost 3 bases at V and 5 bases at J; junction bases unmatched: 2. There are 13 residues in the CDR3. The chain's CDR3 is CASSFGGGDTQYF. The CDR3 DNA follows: TGTGCCAGCAGTTTTGGCGGGGGAGATACGCAGTATTTT.

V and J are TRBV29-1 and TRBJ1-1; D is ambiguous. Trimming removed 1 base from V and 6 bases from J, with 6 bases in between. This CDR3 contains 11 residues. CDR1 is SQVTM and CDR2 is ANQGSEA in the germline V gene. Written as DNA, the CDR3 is TGCAGCGTTGAAGGGACGGCTGAAGCTTTCTTT. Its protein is CSVEGTAEAFF.

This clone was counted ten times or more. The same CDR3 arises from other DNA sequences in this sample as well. The CDR3, as DNA: TGTGCCAGCAGTTTAGGCAGGCTTAGCAATCAGCCCCAGCATTTT. Translating gives CASSLGRLSNQPQHF. The chain uses TRBV28 and TRBJ1-5; no clear D gene. V was cut by 2 bases and J by 0 bases, with 8 bases left in between. The CDR3 totals 15 residues. Germline CDR1 is MDHEN and CDR2 is SYDVKM.